A selection of T cell receptor beta chains follows, all from one sample in a study of cytomegalovirus exposure and HLA in healthy donors. This table comes from immunoSEQ multiplex PCR, and its TCRdb copy is limited to in-frame clones, with some not included. The table records approximately 110,000 clones, about 76% of them present only once. The sample comprised PBMCs. The source of these receptors is a woman between 55 and 75 years old in good health and CMV-seropositive. Both conserved end residues are part of each CDR3. D genes are given only for firm matches. Only part of the rows carry a size: once, few, many, or a class if the clone is expanded.

clone_size j_call v_call d_call cdr3_aa cdr3_nt
NA TRBJ1-2 TRBV2 NA CASSSGGNYGYTF TGTGCCAGCAGTTCGGGGGGGAACTATGGCTACACCTTC
few TRBJ2-7 TRBV30 NA CAWSVKGPPGYF TGTGCCTGGAGTGTAAAGGGGCCCCCCGGGTACTTC
NA TRBJ1-3 TRBV16 NA CASSQLTVPGNTIYF TGTGCCAGCAGCCAATTGACAGTTCCTGGAAACACCATATATTTT
NA TRBJ2-7 TRBV28 NA CASNPSGQKGEQYF TGTGCCAGCAACCCTTCTGGACAGAAAGGGGAGCAGTACTTC
once TRBJ2-3 TRBV6-5 TRBD2 CASRDGGAGYTQYF TGTGCCAGCAGAGACGGGGGGGCCGGATATACGCAGTATTTT
NA TRBJ1-1 TRBV7-9 NA CASSLSDRLNTEAFF TGTGCCAGCAGCTTATCGGACAGACTGAACACTGAAGCTTTCTTT
NA TRBJ2-1 TRBV21-1 NA CASPRLVSSYNEQFF TGTGCCAGCCCAAGACTAGTGAGCTCCTACAATGAGCAGTTCTTC
NA TRBJ1-1 TRBV7-2 TRBD1 CASSPVQGVNTEAFF TGTGCCAGCAGCCCCGTCCAGGGGGTGAACACTGAAGCTTTCTTT
NA TRBJ2-7 TRBV7-7 NA CASSRGEAHEQYF TGTGCCAGCAGCCGCGGTGAGGCCCACGAGCAGTACTTC
NA TRBJ2-7 TRBV30 TRBD1 CVWSVAGTGGEQYF TGTGTCTGGAGTGTAGCCGGGACAGGGGGCGAGCAGTACTTC
NA TRBJ2-7 TRBV6-5 TRBD2 CASSESGRRYEQYF TGTGCCAGCAGCGAAAGCGGGAGACGCTACGAGCAGTACTTC
few TRBJ1-2 TRBV6-5 NA CASSQSLRGNGYTF TGTGCCAGCAGCCAATCACTAAGGGGGAACGGCTACACCTTC
NA TRBJ1-5 TRBV10-3 NA CATSEGSPTTGYNQPQHF TGTGCCACCAGTGAAGGGTCCCCAACAACAGGATACAATCAGCCCCAGCATTTT
once TRBJ2-3 TRBV7-9 TRBD2 CASSSHRLAVTDTQYF TGTGCCAGCAGCTCCCACCGGCTAGCGGTCACAGATACGCAGTATTTT
once TRBJ1-4 TRBV19 TRBD1 CASSSGQGANEKLFF TGTGCCAGTAGTTCAGGACAGGGGGCTAATGAAAAACTGTTTTTT
NA TRBJ2-3 TRBV13 TRBD1 CASSTRQGRGTDTQYF TGTGCCAGCAGCACCCGACAGGGAAGGGGCACAGATACGCAGTATTTT
NA TRBJ1-2 TRBV11-2 TRBD1 CASSSSHPGQGTNYGYTF TGTGCCAGCAGCTCATCTCATCCGGGACAGGGAACCAACTATGGCTACACCTTC
NA TRBJ1-1 TRBV7-3 TRBD1 CASSKTGGRLSEAFF TGTGCCAGCAGCAAAACAGGGGGACGTCTCTCTGAAGCTTTCTTT
NA TRBJ2-5 TRBV5-1 TRBD1 CASSFRDRGKETQYF TGCGCCAGCAGCTTTCGGGACAGGGGTAAAGAGACCCAGTACTTC
NA TRBJ2-7 TRBV6-5 TRBD1 CASSYSRGQGYEQYF TGTGCCAGCAGTTACTCGAGGGGACAGGGGTACGAGCAGTACTTC
NA TRBJ2-5 TRBV6-6 NA CASSLHSTSAQETQYF TGTGCCAGCAGCCTCCACTCGACTAGTGCTCAAGAGACCCAGTACTTC
NA TRBJ2-5 TRBV5-1 TRBD1 CASSLGATGGSETQYF TGCGCCAGCAGCTTGGGTGCCACAGGGGGGTCAGAGACCCAGTACTTC
once TRBJ2-3 TRBV28 NA CASSPGRGTDTQYF TGTGCCAGCAGTCCGGGCAGGGGAACAGATACGCAGTATTTT
NA TRBJ2-5 TRBV30 NA CAWSSDPRGTQYF TGTGCCTGGAGTTCAGACCCCCGGGGGACCCAGTACTTC
once TRBJ2-3 TRBV28 TRBD1 CASSLTGGPIGTQYF TGTGCCAGCAGCCTCACAGGGGGCCCTATAGGTACGCAGTATTTT
NA TRBJ1-4 TRBV6-1 NA CASSEAHGGTNEKLFF TGTGCCAGTAGTGAAGCGCATGGCGGAACTAATGAAAAACTGTTTTTT
NA TRBJ1-1 TRBV7-9 NA CASSLGQVWTEAFF TGTGCCAGCAGCCTGGGTCAGGTGTGGACTGAAGCTTTCTTT
once TRBJ2-7 TRBV27 TRBD2 CASSLWTSGGHYEQYF TGTGCCAGCAGTCTCTGGACTAGCGGGGGCCACTACGAGCAGTACTTC
NA TRBJ1-4 TRBV5-6 NA CASTYRANEKLFF TGTGCCAGCACTTACCGGGCTAATGAAAAACTGTTTTTT
NA TRBJ1-1 TRBV11-2 NA CASSLRRNTEAFF TGTGCCAGCAGCCTCCGGAGGAACACTGAAGCTTTCTTT
NA TRBJ1-4 TRBV7-2 NA CASSLWGTTNEKLFF TGTGCCAGCAGCTTGTGGGGCACGACTAATGAAAAACTGTTTTTT
NA TRBJ1-2 TRBV29-1 NA CSVEDTNGGYTF TGCAGCGTTGAAGACACAAACGGGGGCTACACCTTC
NA TRBJ1-3 TRBV4-2 NA CASSQLGGIGEGISGNTIYF TGTGCCAGCAGCCAACTAGGGGGAATCGGGGAGGGTATCTCTGGAAACACCATATATTTT
NA TRBJ2-1 TRBV4-2 TRBD2 CASSLLAGAMHNEQFF TGTGCCAGCAGCCTCTTAGCGGGAGCGATGCACAATGAGCAGTTCTTC
NA TRBJ2-7 TRBV7-9 NA CASSQTWGDEQYF TGTGCCAGCAGCCAGACTTGGGGGGACGAGCAGTACTTC
few TRBJ1-2 TRBV4-1 NA CASSQDRGTQELYGYTF TGCGCCAGCAGCCAAGATCGAGGGACACAGGAACTCTATGGCTACACCTTC
NA TRBJ2-5 TRBV16 NA CASSQFLETQYF TGTGCCAGCAGCCAATTCTTGGAGACCCAGTACTTC
NA TRBJ2-7 TRBV4-1 TRBD2 CASSTGGTYEQYF TGCGCCAGCAGCACGGGGGGGACCTACGAGCAGTACTTC
NA TRBJ2-5 TRBV6-6 NA CASSYGGSSQETQYF TGTGCCAGCAGTTACGGGGGGAGTAGCCAAGAGACCCAGTACTTC
few TRBJ2-7 TRBV5-6 NA CASSWDAGSYEQYF TGTGCCAGCAGCTGGGATGCGGGTTCCTACGAGCAGTACTTC
NA TRBJ1-5 TRBV19 NA CASSMQGSNQPQHF TGTGCCAGTAGTATGCAGGGTAGCAATCAGCCCCAGCATTTT
once TRBJ2-7 TRBV7-9 NA CASSLIGEAHSNYEQYF TGTGCCAGCAGCCTTATTGGGGAGGCCCACTCAAACTACGAGCAGTACTTC
NA TRBJ1-6 TRBV30 NA CAWSIRNNSPLHF TGTGCCTGGAGTATCAGAAATAATTCACCCCTCCACTTT
NA TRBJ1-5 TRBV6-6 NA CASSYTPGRGQPQHF TGTGCCAGCAGTTACACCCCCGGAAGAGGTCAGCCCCAGCATTTT
NA TRBJ1-4 TRBV12-1 NA CASNKCPEGRNEELFF TGTGCCAGTAACAAATGCCCAGAGGGTCGGAATGAAGAACTGTTTTTT
NA TRBJ1-5 TRBV10-3 NA CAISESAAGYQPQHF TGTGCCATCAGTGAGTCGGCGGCAGGGTATCAGCCCCAGCATTTT
NA TRBJ2-1 TRBV7-3 NA CASSQTFNNEQFF TGTGCCAGCAGCCAGACTTTTAACAATGAGCAGTTCTTC
NA TRBJ1-2 TRBV18 TRBD1 CASSPTSQGENYGYTF TGTGCCAGCTCACCTACGAGCCAGGGGGAAAACTATGGCTACACCTTC
NA TRBJ2-1 TRBV4-3 TRBD2 CASSRTGTSYNEQFF TGCGCCAGCAGCCGTACCGGGACTAGCTACAATGAGCAGTTCTTC
NA TRBJ1-1 TRBV15 NA CATSRDLGQLGAEAFF TGTGCCACCAGCAGAGATTTGGGACAACTAGGCGCTGAAGCTTTCTTT
NA TRBJ1-1 TRBV11-2 NA CASSRWSTANTEAFF TGTGCCAGCAGCAGATGGTCGACAGCCAACACTGAAGCTTTCTTT
NA TRBJ2-3 TRBV6-1 NA CASSEIGPLTDTQYF TGTGCCAGCAGTGAAATTGGGCCCCTCACAGATACGCAGTATTTT
NA TRBJ2-5 TRBV6-5 TRBD1 CASSRDRETQYF TGTGCCAGCTCACGGGACAGAGAGACCCAGTACTTC
NA TRBJ1-2 TRBV18 NA CASSPGPTSYGYTF TGTGCCAGCTCACCAGGGCCCACGAGCTATGGCTACACCTTC
NA TRBJ2-2 TRBV4-1 TRBD1 CASSRGGGQANTGELFF TGCGCCAGCAGCCGAGGAGGCGGACAGGCAAACACCGGGGAGCTGTTTTTT